The entry that follows covers one T cell receptor (beta chain) sequence. Its antigen is not known. Libraries were prepared by immunoSEQ multiplex PCR; TCRdb keeps only in-frame clonotypes and omits some of them. The sample carries 29,000 or so clones, about 90% recorded once. Blood collection times were about day -28 and days 30, 100, 180 posttransplant. The V gene's germline CDR1 is MNHNS and CDR2 SASEGT. The CDR3 spans 15 residues. The V gene lost 6 bases and the J gene lost 6 bases, with 18 bases spanning the gap. This sample was included in a study of T cell clonotyping in hematopoietic cell transplantation. Regarding the study as a whole: Broader posttransplant TCR repertoire diversity was predicted by graft donor and pretransplant recipient Inverse Simpson Index values. Few recipient clonotypes overlapped donors; over 95% were de novo at given depth. Recipient TCR diversity dropped after transplant; expanded clonotypes rose from day 30 to 180.

V and J are TRBV6-1 and TRBJ2-1; D gene unclear. The receptor was isolated from a female patient aged 50-59 years who had an allogeneic stem cell transplant from a related donor, so the T cells may come from the graft donor. Some clones in this sample may be carry-over from other donors' samples. The sample here was PBMCs, taken 100 days after allogeneic stem cell transplant. CDR3 sequence reads: CASSPSALQANEQFF. The CDR3 bases are TGTGCCAGCAGCCCTTCGGCCCTCCAGGCCAATGAGCAGTTCTTC.